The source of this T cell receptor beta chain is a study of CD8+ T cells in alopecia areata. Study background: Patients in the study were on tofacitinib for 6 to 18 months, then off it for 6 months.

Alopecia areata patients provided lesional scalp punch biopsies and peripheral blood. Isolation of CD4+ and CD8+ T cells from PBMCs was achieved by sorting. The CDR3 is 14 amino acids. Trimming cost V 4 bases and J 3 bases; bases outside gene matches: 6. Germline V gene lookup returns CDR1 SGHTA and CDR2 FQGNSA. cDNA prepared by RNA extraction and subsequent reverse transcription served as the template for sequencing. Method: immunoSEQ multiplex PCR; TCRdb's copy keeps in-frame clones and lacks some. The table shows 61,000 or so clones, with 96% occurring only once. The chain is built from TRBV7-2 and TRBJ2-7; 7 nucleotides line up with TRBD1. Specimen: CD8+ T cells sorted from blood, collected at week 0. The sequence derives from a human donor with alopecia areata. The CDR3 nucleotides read TGTGCCAGCAGCTATTGGACAGGAAACTACGAGCAGTACTTC. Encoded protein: CASSYWTGNYEQYF.